This T cell receptor (beta chain) was obtained from a study of identifying expanded T cells in peripheral blood. No infections or other immune events were documented during collection. Clones were sequenced by immunoSEQ multiplex PCR, and TCRdb holds only the in-frame ones, with some missing. Among approximately 91,000 clones, approximately 88% were seen once, and the ten largest hold approximately 4%. There are 14 residues in the CDR3. Trimming took 1 base from V and 5 from J, leaving 8 bases between them. The germline V gene has CDR1 SGHTA and CDR2 FQGNSA. The sequence derives from a person aged 18 to 75 in good health. This chain uses TRBV7-2 with TRBJ2-2; D uncertain. Source material: blood. The CDR3 protein is CASSLVFGTGELFF. As DNA, the CDR3 is TGTGCCAGCAGCTTAGTCTTTGGAACCGGGGAGCTGTTTTTT.